The present T cell receptor (beta chain) was sequenced within a study of cytomegalovirus exposure and HLA in healthy donors. Concerning this clone: Its antigen is unknown.

Study outcomes and limitations: 164 TCR beta chains were listed as cytomegalovirus-associated.

Germline loops: CDR1 SGHVS, CDR2 FQNEAQ. The ends lost 4 bases at V and 0 bases at J; junction bases unmatched: 10. The CDR3 is made up of 18 amino acids. PCR used 60 Vbeta primers and 13 Jbeta primers. Libraries were prepared by immunoSEQ multiplex PCR; TCRdb keeps only in-frame clonotypes and omits some of them. The table has about 220,000 clones, about 79% seen once. The J gene is TRBJ2-5, the V gene TRBV7-8, with 11 bases matching TRBD1. The receptor comes from a male donor in good health and CMV-seronegative. Sequencing was carried out using PBMCs. The CDR3, as DNA: TGTGCCAGCAGCTCACGGGACAGGGGGTTCCCTAACCAAGAGACCCAGTACTTC. The encoded protein is CASSSRDRGFPNQETQYF.